Included here is one T cell receptor beta chain sequence, with context. This clone was observed a handful of times. Its specific antigen is unknown. No base quality values were provided; no much bigger clone lies one nucleotide off. Library generation was performed with the immunoSEQ multiplex PCR assay. A mixture of 60 forward primers for TCR Vbeta segments and 13 reverse primers for TCR Jbeta segments was used in the multiplex PCR. Amplification of the CDR3 region of rearranged TCR beta genes was performed with a multiplex PCR assay on genomic DNA. Amplified TCR beta libraries were sequenced as 87-base-pair reads on the Illumina HiSeq System. On the authors' methods: A later analysis tallied approximately 87 million unique TCR beta chains across the 666 repertoires, and 10 million to 11 million of those chains were shared by two or more donors. A nearest-neighbor algorithm error-corrected the raw reads and collapsed the reads into unique sequences, merging closely related sequences to remove PCR and sequencing errors. V, D and J gene segments were assigned by aligning CDR3 sequences to IMGT reference sequences. For a sequence to be retained, at least a six-nucleotide match to both a V gene segment and a J gene segment was required. A rearrangement was called productive if the CDR3 had no stop codons and remained in frame with V and J, and every other rearrangement was called non-productive. Following IMGT convention, CDR3 was defined as the stretch from the second conserved V-encoded cysteine to the conserved J-encoded phenylalanine. In an earlier analysis of around 640 of the donors, sequences lacking an unambiguous match to a single V gene segment were excluded. In an earlier analysis of several hundred of the donors, V segments were called functional above 56.7% productive rearrangements and were called segregating when the between-donor standard deviation exceeded 5%. A statistical classification framework was built for diagnosing cytomegalovirus status from the catalog of TCR beta chain sequences. In a later analysis, TCR nucleotide sequences were compared against IMGT/GENE-DB human TR gene sequences so that V and J genes could be assigned. The TCRdist pipeline was used in a later analysis to assign CDR3 sequences and most-parsimonious VDJ recombination scenarios. In a later analysis, every TCR beta chain was defined by the combination of its CDR3 amino acid sequence and its V-gene family, and reads without a unique V-gene family were dropped. A later analysis removed several hundred highly shared, low-generation-probability nucleotide sequences to deal with suspected cross-contamination and a sequencing artifact. In a later analysis, a clonal expansion index was calculated for each public chain from normalized within-repertoire ranks of inferred template counts. In a later analysis, generation probabilities were computed with a VDJ recombination model fitted to out-of-frame rearrangements, and the resulting probabilities were checked against IGoR. In a later analysis, TCR-TCR, TCR-HLA and TCR-CMV co-occurrence was scored with hypergeometric tests, and a repertoire-size bias correction was applied to TCR pairs. To estimate false discovery rates, a later analysis permuted the HLA or CMV assignments 20 times. In a later analysis, co-occurring TCRs were grouped with DBSCAN, and TCRdist sequence similarity was added when clustering was performed within HLA-allele-positive subsets. Repertoires with fewer than 30,000 or more than 120,000 public chains, plus five repertoires with anomalous nucleotide sharing, were excluded from co-occurrence clustering. TCRdb's version of the immuneACCESS table is confined to in-frame rearrangements and falls short of the full clone set. An unresolved V gene accounts for under half of the shortfall where checked; the remainder is of unknown origin. Clonal size and the V and J genes are those of that table, whereas D and trimming came from the DNA. Present in this sample are fewer than 150,000 clones, approximately 80% of which were seen just once. The ten largest account for 2.5% to 3.5% of the sample.

This sample was included in a study of cytomegalovirus exposure and HLA in healthy donors (dated by TCRdb to about 2017). Study-wide context: In an earlier analysis of some 550 of the donors, about 260 Gb of sequence data and 95 million to 130 million unique TCR beta sequences from 150 million to 200 million T cells were reported. Using immunosequencing, the study profiled T cell repertoires from 500 to 800 subjects and related those repertoires to cytomegalovirus serostatus. A later genetic analysis took genome-wide SNP genotypes for about 65% of the roughly 670 donors and used that subset as a discovery cohort. A separate validation cohort of over 95 different subjects was used in addition to the approximately 640-subject first cohort. Both class I and class II loci were covered by HLA typing, at four-digit resolution. In the later analysis, no new phenotypic data were used to find candidate immune exposures; instead, reliance was placed on TCR beta sequences and their occurrence across donors. Of the 300 to 500 genotyped donors, less than 90% were placed in the genetic ancestry cluster associated with self-reported Caucasian donors. In an earlier analysis of 500 to 650 of the donors, high-throughput TCR beta sequencing was used to judge whether each TCR beta V gene segment behaved as functional or pseudogenic. Donor age, sex, ethnicity and CMV serostatus were compiled alongside the repertoire data. Typing coverage differed by locus: A, B, C, DRB1 and DQB1 were typed in about 620-640 donors, DQA1 in 500 to 550, DPA1 in some 600, and DPB1 in roughly 470. The study combined high-throughput TCR immunosequencing, statistical association of individual TCRs with disease status, and machine learning to predict cytomegalovirus infection status. On average, 235,054 unique TCR beta nucleotide sequences were sequenced per donor among a few hundred genotyped donors of the cohort, with roughly 19% of those sequences being non-productive. The study aimed to test whether signatures of past pathogen exposure could be identified by cataloging public T cell receptors. About 5 DR-DQ haplotypes were handled as single units for association and clustering, since linkage in the cohort was strong. In a later analysis, previously published TCR beta repertoires from 666 donors were re-analyzed and high-resolution HLA genotyping was added so that TCR occurrence patterns could be studied. All discovery cohort repertoires had been generated using a single sequencing platform. Around 330 gigabases of sequencing data and 70 million to 95 million unique TCR sequences made up an early release that covered fewer than 650 HLA-typed donors. Here is what the overall study found, with its caveats: A total of about 150 TCR beta chains were listed by the study as associated with cytomegalovirus. This cohort had only TCR beta chains sequenced, and the lack of alpha or paired-chain data limited which features could be detected. When HLA alleles, especially DR and DQ, strongly co-occurred, TCR associations were difficult to assign to individual alleles. Compared with the 666-donor mean, donors in an Asian-associated ancestry cluster had fewer N-insertions in productive TCRs, according to a later genetic analysis. Because the 87-base-pair reads could not distinguish some IMGT-functional V segments, including TRBV6-2 and TRBV6-3, those segments were excluded. Most CMV-associated TCR beta chains appeared to be HLA-restricted in a later analysis, and the HLA associations seemed to be driven largely by CMV exposure. In a later analysis, HLA-associated TCR beta chains showed more clonal expansion and lower generation probabilities than non-associated chains that were equally common. The presence/absence analyses assumed that sequencing depth was roughly uniform across donors, and that assumption may not be true. The classifier was reported to diagnose cytomegalovirus status with high specificity and sensitivity in both the original and validation cohorts. While some public TCRs were present in many individuals, most TCR sequences turned up only very rarely across donors. The authors suggested that the approach could potentially be generalized to other disease states and immunological phenotypes. Correlated functional status among segregating V segments might be attributable to linkage disequilibrium, but an unknown experimental factor could not be ruled out. Three of the identified cytomegalovirus-associated TCR beta chains were confirmed in vitro to be specific for cytomegalovirus antigens. Immune exposure information for the cohort was limited to CMV serostatus. Specific HLA alleles were associated with over 15,000 TCR beta sequences at a false discovery rate of 0.05 in a later analysis. A further reported finding was that TCR beta sequences accurately predicted the HLA-A and HLA-B alleles for most subjects in the first cohort. About 17 rarely observed V segments, including chromosome 9 orphons, were excluded from the earlier analysis of a few hundred of the donors because counts were too low. In a later genetic analysis, a missense DCLRE1C variant was associated with V-gene and J-gene trimming of TCR beta chains, and the association was replicated in an independent cohort. Because HLA typing was unavailable for some donors at each locus, only the typed subset was used in association tests. In an earlier analysis of approximately 590 of the donors, most TCR beta V segments appeared in productive rearrangements about 87% or about 30% of the time, broadly matching IMGT annotations. A later analysis reported that several top co-occurrence clusters appeared linked to parvovirus B19, influenza, CMV and Epstein-Barr virus. A cluster of highly shared sequence variants was judged likely to represent a technical artifact of the sequencing pipeline. In a later analysis, the rate of TCR association differed among HLA loci, with DRB1 alleles having the most associated TCRs and HLA-C alleles having the fewest.

The cohort was made up of hundreds of healthy bone marrow donors. At the time of sampling, all cohort members were nominally healthy, though unrecorded immune exposures were likely present. The donor was CMV seropositive and belonged to the group of 250 to 300 seropositive cohort members. Every donor gave a peripheral blood sample, and the peripheral blood mononuclear cells from that sample were used for TCR beta sequencing. Genomic DNA was extracted from the blood cell samples with the Qiagen DNeasy Blood Extraction Kit. From the cysteine through the phenylalanine, the CDR3 covers 17 amino acids. Kept here is only the CDR3 DNA, which spans 51 bases and is read in frame from base 1. CDR1 and CDR2 are drawn from the germline V gene (reference sequence): SEHNR, FQNEAQ. The germline V and J ends show losses of 1 base and 6 bases respectively, and no gene match explains 7 bases of the junction.

This sequence was found in a woman in her thirties or forties in good health and CMV-seropositive. The sample was PBMCs. The chain couples TRBV7-9 to TRBJ2-7; 15 junctional bases match TRBD2. The DNA is as follows: TGTGCCAGCAGCTTAGTGTTAGGACTAGCGGGAGGGCCCGAGCAGTACTTC. Translated, it reads CASSLVLGLAGGPEQYF.